These 32 T cell receptor beta chains came from one sample sequenced in a study of CD8 T cells in Susac syndrome. Reverse transcription of about 0.45 to 1 ug RNA was performed with random hexamers. MiXCR was run by TCRdb on the immunoSEQ multiplex PCR reads, yielding one entry per CDR3 protein. This table has about 120,000 distinct CDR3 sequences, 96% appearing once. The material sequenced was CD4+ T cells from PBMCs. These receptors all come from a human donor with Susac syndrome.

V gene TRBV5-1 combines with J gene TRBJ2-5; 7 nucleotides align to TRBD1. CDR1 is SGHRS and CDR2 is YFSETQ in the germline V gene. Trimming at V came to 3 bases and at J to 3 bases, leaving 8 bases not matched to a gene. The CDR3 loop spans 15 amino acids. CDR3: CASSSTGTAKETQYF. As DNA, the CDR3 is TGCGCCAGCAGCTCGACCGGGACAGCCAAAGAGACCCAGTACTTC.

The rearrangement joins TRBV28 to TRBJ2-1, with D perhaps TRBD1 or TRBD2 (6 bases each). Deletions cut 5 bases from V and 15 bases from J, with 23 bases between. CDR3 size: 14 residues. CDR1 is MDHEN and CDR2 is SYDVKM in the germline V gene. For the CDR3, the DNA is TGTGCCAGCAGTCTAGGGGGGCCGGGGAGGATTCTGTTCTTC. Amino acid sequence: CASSLGGPGRILFF.

The chain couples TRBV9 to TRBJ2-5; maybe TRBD1 (6 bases). The CDR3 is made up of 15 amino acids. The germline gives CDR1 SGDLS, CDR2 YYNGEE. The V end was cut by 1 base, the J end by 3 bases, with 13 bases between. The CDR3 DNA follows: TGTGCCAGCAGCGTAAGCCCCAGGACAGAAGAGACCCAGTACTTC. Its protein product is CASSVSPRTEETQYF. The complete variable domain, with remaining parts taken from reference TRBV9 and TRBJ2-5, reads DSGVTQTPKHLITATGQRVTLRCSPRSGDLSVYWYQQSLDQGLQFLIQYYNGEERAKGNILERFSAQQFPDLHSELNLSSLELGDSALYFCASSVSPRTEETQYFGPGTRLLVL.

The chain links TRBV6-5 to TRBJ2-7, with a possible D match to TRBD1 (6 bases). Trimming stripped 4 bases from V and 4 bases from J, with 11 bases between. The germline V gene encodes CDR1 MNHEY and CDR2 SVGAGI. The CDR3 has 13 residues. CDR3 DNA: TGTGCCAGCAGTTCCACAGGGAAATACGAGCAGTACTTC. It yields the protein CASSSTGKYEQYF.

The rearrangement links TRBV28 to TRBJ1-3; D not resolved. Trimming cost V 3 bases and J 0 bases, with 9 bases left between them. The CDR3 extends over 15 amino acids. The germline V gene encodes CDR1 MDHEN and CDR2 SYDVKM. The CDR3 loop reads CASSLSRTSGNTIYF. In nucleotides, the CDR3 is TGTGCCAGCAGTTTGTCAAGGACCTCTGGAAACACCATATATTTT.

The rearrangement joins TRBV19 to TRBJ1-2, with 7 bases lining up with TRBD1. This CDR3 region has 14 residues. J was trimmed by 0 bases and V by 7 bases; bases with no gene match: 5. CDR1 LNHDA and CDR2 SQIVND come from the germline V gene (reference sequence). The CDR3 loop is CASTWDSPNYGYTF. The DNA for the CDR3 is TGTGCCAGTACCTGGGACAGCCCTAACTATGGCTACACCTTC.

The gene calls are TRBV15 and TRBJ2-5; D uncertain. The CDR3 covers 15 residues. CDR1 and CDR2 from the germline V gene are LNHNV and YYDKDF (reference sequence). V lost 0 bases, J lost 2 bases, and 10 bases lay in between. CDR3 coding DNA: TGTGCCACCAGCAGAGAACCGAGGCGACAAGAGACCCAGTACTTC. Amino acids: CATSREPRRQETQYF.

The J gene is TRBJ1-5, the V gene TRBV12-3 or TRBV12-4, with no clear D. CDR3 size: 14 residues. V gave up 7 bases and J gave up 4 bases, with 14 bases separating them. CDR3 DNA sequence: TGTGCCAGCACCCTGGCCGAAGCGAATCAGCCCCAGCATTTT. Translation: CASTLAEANQPQHF.

The rearrangement uses TRBV7-2 and TRBJ2-1; 10 bases agree with TRBD2. The germline V gene has CDR1 SGHTA and CDR2 FQGNSA. With 3 bases clipped from V and 7 bases from J, the junction kept 3 bases outside the gene matches. CDR3 size: 14 residues. CDR3 DNA sequence: TGTGCCAGCAGCTTGGGACTAGCGAGGAATGAGCAGTTCTTC. The encoded protein is CASSLGLARNEQFF.

The chain carries TRBV20-1 and TRBJ2-1; possible D gene TRBD2, 6 bases. Trimming cost V 1 base and J 3 bases, with 7 bases left between them. CDR1 and CDR2 from the germline V gene are DFQATT and SNEGSKA (reference sequence). The CDR3 covers 13 residues. CDR3 sequence: CSARVTSYNEQFF. The CDR3 region has the DNA TGCAGTGCTAGAGTGACTAGCTACAATGAGCAGTTCTTC.

The V call is TRBV29-1, the J call TRBJ1-2; 8 bases agree with TRBD1. Germline values: CDR1 SQVTM, CDR2 ANQGSEA. The trim removed 8 bases at V and 3 bases at J, leaving 5 bases unmatched. The CDR3 runs 12 residues. CDR3 in DNA: TGCAGCACTTCAGGGGGCGACTATGGCTACACCTTC. The encoded protein is CSTSGGDYGYTF.

The chain is built from TRBV6-1 and TRBJ1-2; D gene unclear. The germline gives CDR1 MNHNS, CDR2 SASEGT. V lost 3 bases, J lost 0 bases, and 2 bases lay in between. This CDR3 comprises 12 residues. The CDR3: CASSEANYGYTF. The CDR3 DNA follows: TGTGCCAGCAGTGAGGCTAACTATGGCTACACCTTC.

This rearrangement joins TRBV30 to TRBJ2-1, with 7 bases fitting TRBD1. CDR1 is GTSNPN, CDR2 SVGIG, per germline (reference sequence). The CDR3 totals 15 residues. V lost 1 base and J lost 0; bases outside the gene matches: 3. This CDR3 is CAWSGGTASYNEQFF. CDR3 bases: TGTGCCTGGAGTGGGGGGACAGCCTCCTACAATGAGCAGTTCTTC.

V is TRBV12-3 or TRBV12-4 and J is TRBJ2-7, with TRBD1 matching over 8 bases. CDR3 size: 13 residues. V trimming: 8 bases; J trimming: 0 bases; junction bases outside the gene matches: 3. CDR3 nucleotide sequence: TGTGCCAGCCGGGACAGGAGCTCCTACGAGCAGTACTTC. Its protein product is CASRDRSSYEQYF.

This clonotype came up once. The CDR3 is CASSLGAEGSGTEAFF. Here the CDR3 DNA reads TGCGCCAGCAGCTTGGGCGCCGAGGGAAGCGGCACTGAAGCTTTCTTT. V usage is TRBV5-1 and J usage is TRBJ1-1; D ambiguous. CDR1 is SGHRS and CDR2 is YFSETQ in the germline V gene. V shed 0 bases and J shed 4 bases, with 16 bases lying between them. The CDR3 covers 16 residues.

The J gene is TRBJ2-7, the V gene TRBV6-6; D gene unclear. The CDR3 runs to 11 residues. Trimming shortened V by 7 bases and J by 3 bases, and 7 bases separated the two germline ends. CDR1 MNHNY and CDR2 SVGAGI come from the germline V gene (reference sequence). CDR3 region: CASTNGYEQYF. The CDR3 DNA is TGTGCCAGCACCAACGGCTACGAGCAGTACTTC.

This clonotype was recorded only once. This rearrangement joins TRBV28 to TRBJ1-1, with a tentative D call TRBD1 (6 bases). The germline V gene encodes CDR1 MDHEN and CDR2 SYDVKM. The CDR3 sequence is 13 residues long. Trimming took 6 bases from V and 5 from J, leaving 13 bases between them. CDR3 sequence reads: CASRAPTGTEAFF. The CDR3 DNA reads TGTGCCAGCAGGGCCCCTACAGGGACTGAAGCTTTCTTT.

This sequence joins TRBV19 and TRBJ2-1, with 14 bases lining up with TRBD2. The germline V gene encodes CDR1 LNHDA and CDR2 SQIVND (reference sequence). V lost 5 bases and J lost 7; bases outside the gene matches: 4. CDR3 length equals 15 residues. The CDR3 spells CASSLGTSGRNEQFF. The CDR3 region has the DNA TGTGCCAGTAGTCTCGGGACTAGCGGGAGAAATGAGCAGTTCTTC.

The chain uses TRBV3-1 and TRBJ2-7; 16 bases align to TRBD2. V trimming: 4 bases; J trimming: 5 bases; junction bases outside the gene matches: 14. Germline V gives CDR1 LGHDT, CDR2 YNNKEL (reference sequence). The CDR3 runs 19 residues. As DNA, the CDR3 is TGTGCCAGCAGCCTATACGGGACTAGCGGGAGGGCCAACGTAGACGAGCAGTACTTC. This encodes CASSLYGTSGRANVDEQYF.

This chain connects TRBV12-3 or TRBV12-4 to TRBJ2-1, with D uncertain. Between the trimmed V and J ends, which lost 6 bases and 9 bases, there was a span of 12 bases. The CDR3 is made up of 12 amino acids. Here the CDR3 DNA reads TGTGCCAGCAGAGCCCCCTGGGGTGAGCAGTTCTTC. Its protein product is CASRAPWGEQFF.

The chain combines TRBV29-1 with TRBJ2-7; possible D gene TRBD2, 6 bases. The CDR3 loop spans 12 amino acids. The V end lost 4 bases, the J end lost 3 bases, and 10 bases lay between the germline ends. Germline CDR1 is SQVTM and CDR2 is ANQGSEA. The CDR3 is CSVGNSGYEQYF. The CDR3 DNA reads as TGCAGCGTTGGAAATAGCGGCTACGAGCAGTACTTC.

J is TRBJ2-3 and V is TRBV24-1, with D possibly called TRBD1 or TRBD2 (6 bases each). Trimming pared 3 bases from V and 3 bases from J, leaving 15 bases between. The CDR3 covers 16 residues. In germline, CDR1 is KGHDR, CDR2 SFDVKD. The CDR3 DNA follows: TGTGCCACCAGTGATGCGGGACACCAAGTTACAGATACGCAGTATTTT. Its protein is CATSDAGHQVTDTQYF.

The V and J genes are TRBV13 and TRBJ2-1; maybe TRBD2 (6 bases). With 5 bases removed from V and 4 bases from J, the gap between germline ends came to 15 bases. Germline CDR1 is PRHDT and CDR2 is FYEKMQ (reference sequence). This CDR3 region has 15 residues. The CDR3 sequence: CASSPRGRGYNEQFF. CDR3 nucleotide sequence: TGTGCCAGCAGCCCCCGAGGGCGGGGTTACAATGAGCAGTTCTTC.

CDR3 loop: CASSRHVNTEAFF. The CDR3, as DNA: TGTGCCAGCAGCCGACATGTGAACACTGAAGCTTTCTTT. The rearrangement joins TRBV14 to TRBJ1-1; the D is unclear. The CDR3 is 13 amino acids. The ends were cut back, 4 bases at V and 0 bases at J, with 6 bases in the middle. Germline assignment: CDR1 SGHDN and CDR2 FVKESK.

The chain couples TRBV20-1 to TRBJ2-1, with D unresolved. This CDR3 comprises 11 residues. CDR1 is DFQATT and CDR2 is SNEGSKA in the germline V gene (reference sequence). V was cut by 4 bases and J by 4 bases, with 5 bases left in between. The CDR3 DNA reads TGCAGTGCTACCCGATACAATGAGCAGTTCTTC. This translates into CSATRYNEQFF.

The V call is TRBV29-1, the J call TRBJ2-2; tentative D call: TRBD1 (5 bases). The CDR3 has 12 amino acids. Trimming left V 6 bases short and J 3 bases short, with 8 bases between. Germline V lookup: CDR1 SQVTM, CDR2 ANQGSEA. CDR3 coding DNA: TGCAGCGTCGGACAACACACCGGGGAGCTGTTTTTT. It encodes CSVGQHTGELFF.

This clonotype was picked up one time. V is TRBV24-1 and J is TRBJ2-2, with 8 bases lining up with TRBD1. Germline CDR1 reads KGHDR; CDR2 reads SFDVKD. The V gene end was trimmed by 9 bases and the J gene end by 5 bases; junction bases not matched to a gene: 7. The CDR3 extends over 14 amino acids. The DNA of the CDR3 is TGTGCCACCCGGACAGGGAAGGGAACCGGGGAGCTGTTTTTT. Translation gives CATRTGKGTGELFF.

This rearrangement joins TRBV25-1 to TRBJ2-6; possibly TRBD2 for D (5 bases). This CDR3 is built from 15 residues. Germline V gene data show CDR1 as MGHDK and CDR2 as SYGVNS. V gave up 6 bases and J gave up 0 bases, with 9 bases separating them. CDR3 DNA sequence: TGTGCCAGCAGGGCGGGTCTCTCTGGGGCCAACGTCCTGACTTTC. This sequence encodes CASRAGLSGANVLTF.

The chain joins TRBV5-1 to TRBJ1-1; D unclear. The CDR3 consists of 14 residues. The germline CDR1 and CDR2 sequences are SGHRS and YFSETQ. V was cut by 7 bases and J by 3 bases, with 16 bases left in between. CDR3: CASLPDPRDTEAFF. Written as DNA, the CDR3 is TGCGCCAGCCTTCCCGACCCAAGGGACACTGAAGCTTTCTTT.

In nucleotides, the CDR3 is TGCAGCGTCCTCTCTAACGGACAGCCCCAGCATTTT. Its translation: CSVLSNGQPQHF. The V gene is TRBV29-1, the J gene TRBJ1-5; D not certain. The CDR3 contains 12 residues. V was trimmed by 6 bases and J by 7 bases, leaving 13 bases between them. The germline V gene has CDR1 SQVTM and CDR2 ANQGSEA.

J is TRBJ2-1 and V is TRBV9; 7 nucleotides agree with TRBD2. The J segment lost 9 bases and the V segment lost 3 bases, leaving 9 bases of the junction unmatched. The CDR3 is made up of 14 amino acids. The germline gives CDR1 SGDLS, CDR2 YYNGEE. As DNA, the CDR3 is TGTGCCAGCAGCGGCGGCCTGGGGGAGGGTGAGCAGTTCTTC. Translation gives CASSGGLGEGEQFF.

The rearrangement uses TRBV11-2 and TRBJ2-5, with 7 bases that match TRBD2. Germline V gene lookup returns CDR1 SGHAT and CDR2 FQNNGV. V was clipped by 2 bases and J by 4 bases; unmatched bases: 7. This CDR3 has 15 residues. In DNA, the CDR3 is TGTGCCAGCAGCTTATCCGGACTAGGAGGAGAGACCCAGTACTTC. This translates into CASSLSGLGGETQYF. The variable domain in full, completed from reference TRBV11-2 and TRBJ2-5, reads EAGVAQSPRYKIIEKRQSVAFWCNPISGHATLYWYQQILGQGPKLLIQFQNNGVVDDSQLPKDRFSAERLKGVDSTLKIQPAKLEDSAVYLCASSLSGLGGETQYFGPGTRLLVL.